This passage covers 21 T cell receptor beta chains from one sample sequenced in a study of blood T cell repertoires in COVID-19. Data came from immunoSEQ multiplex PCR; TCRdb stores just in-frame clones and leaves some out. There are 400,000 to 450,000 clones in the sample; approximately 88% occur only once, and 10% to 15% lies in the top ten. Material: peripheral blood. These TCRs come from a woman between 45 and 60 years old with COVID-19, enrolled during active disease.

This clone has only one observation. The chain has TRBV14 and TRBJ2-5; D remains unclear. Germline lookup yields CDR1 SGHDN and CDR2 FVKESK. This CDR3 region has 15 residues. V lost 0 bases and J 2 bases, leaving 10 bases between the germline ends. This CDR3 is CASSQELTQQETQYF. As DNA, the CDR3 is TGTGCCAGCAGCCAAGAATTAACACAACAAGAGACCCAGTACTTC. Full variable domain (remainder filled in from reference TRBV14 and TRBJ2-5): EAGVTQFPSHSVIEKGQTVTLRCDPISGHDNLYWYRRVMGKEIKFLLHFVKESKQDESGMPNNRFLAERTGGTYSTLKVQPAELEDSGVYFCASSQELTQQETQYFGPGTRLLVL.

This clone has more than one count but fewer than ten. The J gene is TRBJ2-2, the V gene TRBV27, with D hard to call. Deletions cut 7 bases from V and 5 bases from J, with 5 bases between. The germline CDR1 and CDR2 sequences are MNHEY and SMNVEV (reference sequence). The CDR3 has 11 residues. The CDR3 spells CASTSTGELFF. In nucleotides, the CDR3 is TGTGCCAGCACCTCTACCGGGGAGCTGTTTTTT.

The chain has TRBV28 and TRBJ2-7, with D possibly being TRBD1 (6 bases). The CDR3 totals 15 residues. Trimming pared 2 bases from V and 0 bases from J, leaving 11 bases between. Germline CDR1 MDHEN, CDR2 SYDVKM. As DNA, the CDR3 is TGTGCCAGCAGTTTAGGGGGCCTTAGCTCCTACGAGCAGTACTTC. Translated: CASSLGGLSSYEQYF.

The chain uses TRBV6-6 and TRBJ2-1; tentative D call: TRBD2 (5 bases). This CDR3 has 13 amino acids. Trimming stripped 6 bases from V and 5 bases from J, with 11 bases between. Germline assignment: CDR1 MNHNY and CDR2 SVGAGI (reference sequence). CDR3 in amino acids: CASSWAGDNEQFF. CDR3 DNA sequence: TGTGCCAGCAGCTGGGCGGGCGACAATGAGCAGTTCTTC.

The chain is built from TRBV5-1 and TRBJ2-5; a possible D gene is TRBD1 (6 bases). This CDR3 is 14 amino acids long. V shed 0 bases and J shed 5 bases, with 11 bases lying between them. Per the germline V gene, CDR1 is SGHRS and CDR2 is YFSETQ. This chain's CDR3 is CASSLAVQGETQYF. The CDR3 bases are TGCGCCAGCAGCTTGGCGGTTCAGGGGGAGACCCAGTACTTC.

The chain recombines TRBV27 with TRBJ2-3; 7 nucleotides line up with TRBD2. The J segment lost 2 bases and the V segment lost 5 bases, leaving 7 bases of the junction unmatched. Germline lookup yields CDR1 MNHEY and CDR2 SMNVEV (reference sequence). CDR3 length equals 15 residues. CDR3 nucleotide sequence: TGTGCCAGCAGTCTAACTAGACTAGCCACAGATACGCAGTATTTT. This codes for CASSLTRLATDTQYF.

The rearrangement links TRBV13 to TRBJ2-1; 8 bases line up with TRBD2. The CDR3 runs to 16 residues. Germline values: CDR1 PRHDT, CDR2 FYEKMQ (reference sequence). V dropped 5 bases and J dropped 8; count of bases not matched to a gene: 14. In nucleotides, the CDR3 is TGTGCCAGCAGCGCACATACCGGGACTAGGATTGATGAGCAGTTCTTC. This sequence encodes CASSAHTGTRIDEQFF.

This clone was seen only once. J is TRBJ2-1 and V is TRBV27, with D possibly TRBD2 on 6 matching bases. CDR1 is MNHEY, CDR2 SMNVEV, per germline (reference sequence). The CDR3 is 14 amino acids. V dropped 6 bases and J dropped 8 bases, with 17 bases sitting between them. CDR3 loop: CASSLTGTYHEQFF. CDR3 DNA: TGTGCCAGCAGCCTCACCGGGACTTACCATGAGCAGTTCTTC.

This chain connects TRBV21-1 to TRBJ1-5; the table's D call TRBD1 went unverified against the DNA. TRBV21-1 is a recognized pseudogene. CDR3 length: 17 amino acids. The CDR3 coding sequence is TGTGCCAGCGGAGACAACCGGGACACCTATAGCAATCAGCCCCAGCATTTT. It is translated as CASGDNRDTYSNQPQHF.

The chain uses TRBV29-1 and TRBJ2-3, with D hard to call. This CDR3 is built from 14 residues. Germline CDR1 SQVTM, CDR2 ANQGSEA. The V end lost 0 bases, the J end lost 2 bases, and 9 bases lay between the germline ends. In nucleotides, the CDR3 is TGCAGCGTTGAAGATTCCGAGGACACAGATACGCAGTATTTT. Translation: CSVEDSEDTDTQYF.

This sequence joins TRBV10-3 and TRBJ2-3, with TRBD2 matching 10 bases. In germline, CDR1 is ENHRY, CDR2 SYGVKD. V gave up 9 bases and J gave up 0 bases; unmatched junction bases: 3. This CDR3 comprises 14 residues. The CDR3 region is CAISSGGSTDTQYF. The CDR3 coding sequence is TGTGCCATTTCTAGCGGGGGCAGCACAGATACGCAGTATTTT.

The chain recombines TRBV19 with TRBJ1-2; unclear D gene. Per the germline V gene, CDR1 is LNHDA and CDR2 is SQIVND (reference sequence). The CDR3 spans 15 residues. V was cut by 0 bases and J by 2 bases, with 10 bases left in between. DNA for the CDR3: TGTGCCAGTAGTATAGATTGGGAGAGAAACTATGGCTACACCTTC. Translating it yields CASSIDWERNYGYTF.

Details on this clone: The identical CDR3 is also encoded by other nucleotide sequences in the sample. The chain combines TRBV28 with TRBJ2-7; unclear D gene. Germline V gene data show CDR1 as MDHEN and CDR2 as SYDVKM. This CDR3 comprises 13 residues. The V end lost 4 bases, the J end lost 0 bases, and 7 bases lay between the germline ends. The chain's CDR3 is CASSSPGSYEQYF. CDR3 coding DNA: TGTGCCAGCAGTTCCCCGGGCTCCTACGAGCAGTACTTC. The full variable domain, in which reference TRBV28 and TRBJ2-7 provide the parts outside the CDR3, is DVKVTQSSRYLVKRTGEKVFLECVQDMDHENMFWYRQDPGLGLRLIYFSYDVKMKEKGDIPEGYSVSREKKERFSLILESASTNQTSMYLCASSSPGSYEQYFGPGTRLTVT.

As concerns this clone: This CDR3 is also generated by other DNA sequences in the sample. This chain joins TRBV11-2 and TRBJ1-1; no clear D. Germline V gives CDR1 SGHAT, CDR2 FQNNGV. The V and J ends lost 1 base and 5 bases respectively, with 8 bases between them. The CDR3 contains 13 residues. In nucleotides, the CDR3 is TGTGCCAGCAGCTTAGGTAGAGGAACTGAAGCTTTCTTT. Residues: CASSLGRGTEAFF.

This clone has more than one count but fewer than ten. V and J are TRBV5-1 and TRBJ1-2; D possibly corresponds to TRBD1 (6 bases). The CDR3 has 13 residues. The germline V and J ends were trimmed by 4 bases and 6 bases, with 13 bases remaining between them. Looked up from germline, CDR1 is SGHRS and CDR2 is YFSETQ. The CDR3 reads CASSDPGAHGYTF. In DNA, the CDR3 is TGCGCCAGCAGCGACCCAGGGGCCCATGGCTACACCTTC.

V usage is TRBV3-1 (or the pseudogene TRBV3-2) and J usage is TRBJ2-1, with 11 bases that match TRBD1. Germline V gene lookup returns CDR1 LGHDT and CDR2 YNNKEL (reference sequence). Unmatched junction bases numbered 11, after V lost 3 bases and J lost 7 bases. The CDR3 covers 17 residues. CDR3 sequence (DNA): TGTGCCAGCAGCCACACCCTCCGGGACAGGGGGAAGAATGAGCAGTTCTTC. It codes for CASSHTLRDRGKNEQFF.

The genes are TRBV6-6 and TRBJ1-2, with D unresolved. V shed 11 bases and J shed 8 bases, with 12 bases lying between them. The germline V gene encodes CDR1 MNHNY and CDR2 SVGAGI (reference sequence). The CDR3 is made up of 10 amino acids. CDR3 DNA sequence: TGTGCCGTCCCCGCTAGGGGCTACACCTTC. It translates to CAVPARGYTF.

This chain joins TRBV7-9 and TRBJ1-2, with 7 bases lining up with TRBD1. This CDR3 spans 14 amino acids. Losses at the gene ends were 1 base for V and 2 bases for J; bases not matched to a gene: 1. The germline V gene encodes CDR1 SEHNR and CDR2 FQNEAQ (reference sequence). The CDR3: CASSLGRGNYGYTF. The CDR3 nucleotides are TGTGCCAGCAGCTTAGGCAGGGGGAACTATGGCTACACCTTC.

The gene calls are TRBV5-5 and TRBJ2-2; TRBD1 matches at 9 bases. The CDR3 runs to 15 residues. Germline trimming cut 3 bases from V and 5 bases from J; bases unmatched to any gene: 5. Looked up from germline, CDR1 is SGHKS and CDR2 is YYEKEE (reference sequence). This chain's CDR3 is CASSSTGGRTGELFF. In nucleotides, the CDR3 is TGTGCCAGCAGCTCGACAGGGGGGCGGACCGGGGAGCTGTTTTTT.

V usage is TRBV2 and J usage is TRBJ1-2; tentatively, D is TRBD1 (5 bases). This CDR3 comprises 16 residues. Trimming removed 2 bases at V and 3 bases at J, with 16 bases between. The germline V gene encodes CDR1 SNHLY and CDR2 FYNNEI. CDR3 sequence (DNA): TGTGCCAGCAGTGAATTGACAGTCTCGTCTTACTATGGCTACACCTTC. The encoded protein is CASSELTVSSYYGYTF.

The CDR3 region is CATSDEGARGYTF. The CDR3 DNA reads as TGTGCCACCAGTGATGAGGGGGCACGGGGCTACACCTTC. V and J are TRBV24-1 and TRBJ1-2; 7 bases fit TRBD1. Germline trimming cut 3 bases from V and 8 bases from J; bases unmatched to any gene: 5. This CDR3 comprises 13 residues. CDR1 KGHDR and CDR2 SFDVKD come from the germline V gene.